The clone carrying this T cell receptor (beta chain) was observed at least ten times. Its antigen remains unidentified. This sample is drawn from a study of T cells in Graves' hyperthyroidism and ophthalmopathy. Regarding the study as a whole: Ophthalmopathy got predicted by the model a median about six months before its onset. Using 13 V-J features, a model discriminated ophthalmopathy from stable hyperthyroidism.

The CDR3 spans 13 residues. Per germline, CDR1 SQVTM and CDR2 ANQGSEA. V was clipped by 3 bases and J by 3 bases, with 11 bases between them. Amplified TCR beta CDR3 regions came from RNA transcripts. RT-PCR in the first round (using the HTBI primer set) targeted the TCR CDR3. MiXCR, applied by TCRdb to the multiplex PCR reads, yields one record per CDR3 protein. The data hold roughly 510,000 distinct CDR3 sequences, with 46% observed a single time. The sample was peripheral blood or thyroid tissue (not recorded which). This receptor was taken from an adult woman with Graves' disease, either hyperthyroidism or ophthalmopathy (not recorded which). The V and J genes are TRBV29-1 and TRBJ1-1; D remains ambiguous. The CDR3 is CSVEAFVDTEAFF. The CDR3 region has the DNA TGCAGCGTTGAGGCTTTTGTGGACACTGAAGCTTTCTTT. Filled out from reference TRBV29-1 and TRBJ1-1, the complete variable domain reads SAVISQKPSRDICQRGTSLTIQCQVDSQVTMMFWYRQQPGQSLTLIATANQGSEATYESGFVIDKFPISRPNLTFSTLTVSNMSPEDSSIYLCSVEAFVDTEAFFGQGTRLTVV.